The 16 T cell receptor beta chains below come from one sample, sequenced in a study of regulatory T cells in long-lasting Graves disease. The TCR beta library used iRepertoire HTBI primers with Arm-PCR amplification of CDR3. TCRdb analysed the multiplex PCR reads with MiXCR anew, one entry per CDR3 protein. The sample lists under 500,000 distinct CDR3 sequences; less than 25% were seen once. Time point meaning: persistent/refractory GD, antithyroid drugs over 5 years with positive TRAb. The TCR library was made from RNA that had been extracted from PBMCs in TRIzol. The sequencing used peripheral blood mononuclear cells (PBMCs), collected when the disease was refractory, from a patient treated with antithyroid drugs. These receptors came from a female donor with Graves disease.

The chain couples TRBV3-1 to TRBJ1-6; D call uncertain. The V end lost 0 bases, the J end lost 7 bases, and 4 bases lay between the germline ends. This CDR3 has 13 amino acids. In germline, CDR1 is LGHDT, CDR2 YNNKEL (reference sequence). CDR3 bases: TGTGCCAGCAGCCAAGAAGGGAATTCACCCCTCCACTTT. Translating gives CASSQEGNSPLHF.

This clonotype was detected a few times. The V call is TRBV7-2, the J call TRBJ1-6; D not resolved. The V and J ends lost 5 bases and 7 bases respectively, with 21 bases between them. Germline values: CDR1 SGHTA, CDR2 FQGNSA. The CDR3 totals 17 residues. CDR3 loop: CASSSRVPGSINSPLHF. DNA for the CDR3: TGTGCCAGCAGCAGCCGGGTACCTGGTTCAATAAATTCACCCCTCCACTTT. The whole variable domain, remainder taken from reference TRBV7-2 and TRBJ1-6, is GAGVSQSPSNKVTEKGKDVELRCDPISGHTALYWYRQSLGQGLEFLIYFQGNSAPDKSGLPSDRFSAERTGGSVSTLTIQRTQQEDSAVYLCASSSRVPGSINSPLHFGNGTRLTVT.

As DNA, the CDR3 is TGTGCCAGCAGTGGAGGGTGGACTGAAGCTTTCTTT. Translated: CASSGGWTEAFF. The chain has TRBV25-1 and TRBJ1-1; D is uncertain. Trimming removed 4 bases at V and 5 bases at J, with 8 bases between. The CDR3 sequence is 12 residues long. From germline, CDR1 is MGHDK and CDR2 SYGVNS.

There are a few counts of this clonotype. The V gene is TRBV12-3 or TRBV12-4, the J gene TRBJ2-2, with D perhaps TRBD2 (5 bases). V was trimmed by 3 bases and J by 3 bases, leaving 8 bases between them. This CDR3 region has 14 residues. CDR3 loop: CASSFEGHTGELFF. CDR3 nucleotides: TGTGCCAGCAGTTTCGAGGGTCACACCGGGGAGCTGTTTTTT.

A note on this clonotype: This may arise from a read error, as a much more abundant clone is one base away. The chain combines TRBV30 with TRBJ1-1; perhaps TRBD1 as D (5 bases). CDR3 length: 14 residues. CDR1 and CDR2 from the germline V gene are GTSNPN and SVGIG (reference sequence). The CDR3 region is CAWGVHGGVPEAFF. DNA of the CDR3: TGTGCCTGGGGTGTACACGGGGGAGTCCCTGAAGCTTTCTTT.

On this clonotype itself: Being one base from a much bigger clone, this may be a read error. J is TRBJ2-2 and V is TRBV11-2; TRBD1 matches 10 bases. CDR3 length: 17 amino acids. Germline V lookup: CDR1 SGHAT, CDR2 FQNNGV. CDR3 residues: CASSLADRGQITGGLFF. In DNA, the CDR3 is TGTGCCAGCAGCTTAGCAGACAGGGGGCAGATCACCGGGGGGCTGTTTTTT.

On this clonotype: A much larger clone differs from this one at a single base, so this may be a read error. The chain uses TRBV6-2 or TRBV6-3 and TRBJ1-5; D remains unclear. Per the germline V gene, CDR1 is MNHEY and CDR2 is SVGEGT. The CDR3 extends over 12 amino acids. The CDR3 DNA is TGTGTCAGCAGTTACTACGGTCAGCCCCAGCATTTT. It codes for CVSSYYGQPQHF.

J is TRBJ1-2 and V is TRBV4-3; tentatively, D is TRBD1 (6 bases). V gave up 0 bases and J gave up 5 bases, with 16 bases separating them. This CDR3 is built from 16 residues. Germline loops: CDR1 LGHNA, CDR2 YSLEER. Here the CDR3 reads CASSQDRGATGYGYTF. DNA for the CDR3: TGCGCCAGCAGCCAAGATAGGGGGGCAACTGGGTATGGCTACACCTTC.

In this sample, this clonotype turned up many times. The chain has TRBV27 and TRBJ2-6, with 7 bases identical to TRBD1. CDR3 length: 18 amino acids. In germline, CDR1 is MNHEY, CDR2 SMNVEV (reference sequence). Trimming cost V 0 bases and J 0 bases; bases outside gene matches: 5. Here the CDR3 reads CASSLSETGYSGANVLTF. CDR3 coding DNA: TGTGCCAGCAGTTTATCTGAGACAGGGTACTCTGGGGCCAACGTCCTGACTTTC.

This clonotype was counted at least ten times. V gene TRBV12-3 or TRBV12-4 combines with J gene TRBJ2-7, with 9 nucleotides matching TRBD1. The CDR3 length is 14 residues. V lost 5 bases to trimming and J lost 6 bases; unmatched junction nucleotides: 8. DNA for the CDR3: TGTGCCAGCAGTGCCTACAGGGGGCACGTCGAGCAGTACTTC. This gives the protein CASSAYRGHVEQYF.

This clonotype occurred a few times. The chain joins TRBV7-6 to TRBJ1-1, with a possible D match to TRBD1 (6 bases). Trimming stripped 4 bases from V and 0 bases from J, with 9 bases between. Germline V gene data show CDR1 as SGHVS and CDR2 as FNYEAQ. The CDR3 loop spans 14 amino acids. The CDR3 DNA follows: TGTGCCAGCAGCTGGGGGGGCCTGAACACTGAAGCTTTCTTT. It codes for CASSWGGLNTEAFF.

This sequence joins TRBV12-3 or TRBV12-4 and TRBJ2-2; D tentatively fits TRBD1 or TRBD2 (5 bases each). Trimming shortened V by 1 base and J by 4 bases, and 10 bases separated the two germline ends. The CDR3 contains 15 residues. The CDR3 nucleotides read TGTGCCAGCAGTTTAGTGGGGGTTCGCACCGGGGAGCTGTTTTTT. Amino acid sequence: CASSLVGVRTGELFF.

In its sample, this clonotype was seen many times. The gene calls are TRBV28 and TRBJ2-7; 8 bases are a match to TRBD2. The J segment lost 0 bases and the V segment lost 8 bases, leaving 12 bases of the junction unmatched. The length of the CDR3 is 16 residues. Germline V gene sequence: CDR1 MDHEN, CDR2 SYDVKM. The CDR3 DNA sequence: TGTGCCAGCCGCCCTAGCTCCGGGACTAGCTCCTACGAGCAGTACTTC. Its translation is CASRPSSGTSSYEQYF.

Of note for this clonotype: With a much larger clone just one base away, this may be a read error. The chain links TRBV11-2 to TRBJ2-5; unclear D gene. The V end lost 6 bases, the J end lost 4 bases, and 24 bases lay between the germline ends. The CDR3 is made up of 17 amino acids. Germline CDR1 SGHAT, CDR2 FQNNGV. The DNA for the CDR3 is TGTGCCAGCAGTGGACCAGACCTCATCCCAGACCGAGAGACCCAGTACTTC. Amino acids: CASSGPDLIPDRETQYF.

V gene TRBV20-1 combines with J gene TRBJ1-3; D is ambiguous. V lost 6 bases and J lost 1, with 10 bases in between. CDR1 DFQATT and CDR2 SNEGSKA come from the germline V gene (reference sequence). The CDR3 contains 13 residues. The DNA of the CDR3 is TGCAGTGCCGGACTGCTATCTGGAAACACCATATATTTT. Translated: CSAGLLSGNTIYF.

At least ten counts were recorded for this clonotype. This rearrangement joins TRBV6-5 to TRBJ2-5; D may be TRBD1 (6 bases). CDR1 is MNHEY and CDR2 is SVGAGI in the germline V gene. The CDR3 length is 14 residues. With 4 bases removed from V and 2 bases from J, the gap between germline ends came to 11 bases. The CDR3 bases are TGTGCCAGCAGTTCATCGGGACAACAAGAGACCCAGTACTTC. Translation: CASSSSGQQETQYF.